This TCR beta chain was observed in a study of blood T cell repertoires in COVID-19. The sample holds one count of this clone. Measured with immunoSEQ multiplex PCR; TCRdb has only the in-frame clones, and not every one. The repertoire holds around 620,000 clones, with around 90% as singletons. Trimming shortened V by 1 base and J by 0 bases, and 16 bases separated the two germline ends. The CDR3 sequence is 19 residues long. Per the germline V gene, CDR1 is MGHRA and CDR2 is YSYEKL. The source material was peripheral blood. V and J are TRBV4-1 and TRBJ1-6; no firm D call. This sequence was found in a woman aged 18-29 years with acute or convalescent COVID-19. Here the CDR3 DNA reads TGCGCCAGCAGCCAAGTACCCCTCTTCCACAGCTCCTATAATTCACCCCTCCACTTT. Its protein is CASSQVPLFHSSYNSPLHF.